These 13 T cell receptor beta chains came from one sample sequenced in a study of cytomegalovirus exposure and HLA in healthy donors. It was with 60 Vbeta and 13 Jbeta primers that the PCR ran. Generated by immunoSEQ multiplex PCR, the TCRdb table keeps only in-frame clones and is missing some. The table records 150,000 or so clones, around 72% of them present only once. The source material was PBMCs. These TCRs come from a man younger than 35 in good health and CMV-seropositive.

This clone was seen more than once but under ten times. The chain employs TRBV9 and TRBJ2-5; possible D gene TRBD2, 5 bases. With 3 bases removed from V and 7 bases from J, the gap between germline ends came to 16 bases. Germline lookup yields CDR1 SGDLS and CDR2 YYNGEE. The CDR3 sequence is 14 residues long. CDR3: CASSAQARAGTQYF. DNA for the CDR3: TGTGCCAGCAGCGCCCAAGCTCGGGCGGGGACCCAGTACTTC.

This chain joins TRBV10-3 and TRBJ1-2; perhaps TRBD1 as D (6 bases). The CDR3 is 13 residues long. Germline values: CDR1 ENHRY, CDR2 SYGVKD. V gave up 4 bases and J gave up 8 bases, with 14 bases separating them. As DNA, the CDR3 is TGTGCCATCAGTGGGACAGCTTCGGAGGGCTACACCTTC. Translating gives CAISGTASEGYTF.

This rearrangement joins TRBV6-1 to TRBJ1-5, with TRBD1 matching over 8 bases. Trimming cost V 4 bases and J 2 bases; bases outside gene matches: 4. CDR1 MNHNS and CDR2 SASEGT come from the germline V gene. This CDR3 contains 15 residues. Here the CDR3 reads CASSAQGAGNQPQHF. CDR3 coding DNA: TGTGCCAGCAGTGCCCAGGGGGCTGGCAATCAGCCCCAGCATTTT.

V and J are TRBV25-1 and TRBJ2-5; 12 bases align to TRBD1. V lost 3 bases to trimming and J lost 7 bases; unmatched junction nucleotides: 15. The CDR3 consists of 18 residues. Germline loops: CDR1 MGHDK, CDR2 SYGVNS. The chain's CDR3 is CASSDSPGQGALLVTQYF. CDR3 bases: TGTGCCAGCAGTGACTCCCCGGGACAGGGGGCGCTTCTGGTGACCCAGTACTTC.

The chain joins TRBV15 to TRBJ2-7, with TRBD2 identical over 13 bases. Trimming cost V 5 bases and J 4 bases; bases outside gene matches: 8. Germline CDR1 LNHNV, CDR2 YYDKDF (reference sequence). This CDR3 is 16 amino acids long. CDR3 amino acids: CATSGWTSGGRYEQYF. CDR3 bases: TGTGCCACCAGCGGGTGGACTAGCGGGGGCCGATACGAGCAGTACTTC.

CDR3 residues: CASGLENTGELFF. The DNA for the CDR3 is TGTGCTAGTGGTCTAGAGAACACCGGGGAGCTGTTTTTT. This chain connects TRBV12-5 to TRBJ2-2, with D unresolved. This CDR3 is 13 amino acids long. Deletions cut 5 bases from V and 1 base from J, with 5 bases between. Germline V CDR1 and CDR2: LGHNT, FRNRAP. Filled out from reference TRBV12-5 and TRBJ2-2, the complete variable domain reads DARVTQTPRHKVTEMGQEVTMRCQPILGHNTVFWYRQTMMQGLELLAYFRNRAPLDDSGMPKDRFSAEMPDATLATLKIQPSEPRDSAVYFCASGLENTGELFFGEGSRLTVL.

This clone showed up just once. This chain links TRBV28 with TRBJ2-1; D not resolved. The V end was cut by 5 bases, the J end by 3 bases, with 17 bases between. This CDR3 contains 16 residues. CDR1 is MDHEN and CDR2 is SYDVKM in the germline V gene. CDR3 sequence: CASSPLTGKHYNEQFF. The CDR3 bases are TGTGCCAGCAGTCCCCTGACTGGAAAGCACTACAATGAGCAGTTCTTC.

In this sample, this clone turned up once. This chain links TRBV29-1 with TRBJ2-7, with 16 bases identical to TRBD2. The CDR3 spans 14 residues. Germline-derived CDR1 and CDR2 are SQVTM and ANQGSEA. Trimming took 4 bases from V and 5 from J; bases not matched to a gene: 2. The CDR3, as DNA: TGCAGCGTTGGGGGACTAGCGGGAGGGAACGAGCAGTACTTC. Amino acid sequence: CSVGGLAGGNEQYF.

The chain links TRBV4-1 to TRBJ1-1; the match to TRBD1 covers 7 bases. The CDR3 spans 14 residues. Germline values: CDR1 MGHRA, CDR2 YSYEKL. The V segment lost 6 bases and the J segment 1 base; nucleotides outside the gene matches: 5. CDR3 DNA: TGCGCCAGCAGACGAGGACAGGAGAACACTGAAGCTTTCTTT. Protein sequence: CASRRGQENTEAFF.

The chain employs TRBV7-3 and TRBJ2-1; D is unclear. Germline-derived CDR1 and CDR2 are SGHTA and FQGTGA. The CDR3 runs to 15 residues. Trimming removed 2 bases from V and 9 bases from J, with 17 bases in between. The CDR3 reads CASSLLPYQQSEQFF. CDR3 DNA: TGTGCCAGCAGCTTACTCCCTTACCAACAAAGTGAGCAGTTCTTC.

CDR3 in amino acids: CASSQQSGFSYNEQFF. The CDR3 DNA is TGTGCCAGCAGCCAACAAAGCGGGTTTTCCTACAATGAGCAGTTCTTC. This chain joins TRBV4-2 and TRBJ2-1, with D tentatively TRBD2 (6 bases). The CDR3 is 16 residues long. V dropped 2 bases and J dropped 1 base, with 12 bases sitting between them. Germline CDR1 LGHNA, CDR2 YNFKEQ.

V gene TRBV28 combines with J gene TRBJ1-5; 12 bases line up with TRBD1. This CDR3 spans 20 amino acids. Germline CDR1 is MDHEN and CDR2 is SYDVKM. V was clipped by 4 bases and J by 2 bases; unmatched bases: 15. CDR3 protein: CASSSRAWRDRGLRNQPQHF. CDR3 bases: TGTGCCAGCAGTTCGCGCGCCTGGAGGGACAGGGGGCTTCGCAATCAGCCCCAGCATTTT.

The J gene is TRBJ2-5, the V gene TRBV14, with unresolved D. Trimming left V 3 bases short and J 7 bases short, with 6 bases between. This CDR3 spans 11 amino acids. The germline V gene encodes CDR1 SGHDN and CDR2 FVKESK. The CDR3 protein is CASSHASTQYF. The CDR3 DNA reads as TGTGCCAGCAGCCACGCGTCGACCCAGTACTTC.